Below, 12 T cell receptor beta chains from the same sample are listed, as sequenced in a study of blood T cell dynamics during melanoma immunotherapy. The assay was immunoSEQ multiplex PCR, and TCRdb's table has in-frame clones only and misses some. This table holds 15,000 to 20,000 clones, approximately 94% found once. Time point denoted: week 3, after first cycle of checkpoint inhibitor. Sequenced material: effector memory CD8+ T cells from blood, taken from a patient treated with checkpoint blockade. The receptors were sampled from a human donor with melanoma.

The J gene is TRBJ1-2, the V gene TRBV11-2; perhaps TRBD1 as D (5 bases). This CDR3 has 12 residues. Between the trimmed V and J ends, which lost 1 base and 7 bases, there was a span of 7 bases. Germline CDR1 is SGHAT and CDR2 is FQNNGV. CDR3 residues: CASSLGGGGYTF. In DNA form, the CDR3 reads TGTGCCAGCAGCTTAGGCGGGGGTGGCTACACCTTC. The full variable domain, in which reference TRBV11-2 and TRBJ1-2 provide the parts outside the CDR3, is EAGVAQSPRYKIIEKRQSVAFWCNPISGHATLYWYQQILGQGPKLLIQFQNNGVVDDSQLPKDRFSAERLKGVDSTLKIQPAKLEDSAVYLCASSLGGGGYTFGSGTRLTVV.

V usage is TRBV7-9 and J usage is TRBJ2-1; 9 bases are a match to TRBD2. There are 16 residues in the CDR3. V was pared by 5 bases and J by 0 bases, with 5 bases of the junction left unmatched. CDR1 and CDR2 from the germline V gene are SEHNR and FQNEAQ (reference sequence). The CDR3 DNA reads TGTGCCAGCAGCCGCCTGGGACTAGCCTCCTACAATGAGCAGTTCTTC. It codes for CASSRLGLASYNEQFF.

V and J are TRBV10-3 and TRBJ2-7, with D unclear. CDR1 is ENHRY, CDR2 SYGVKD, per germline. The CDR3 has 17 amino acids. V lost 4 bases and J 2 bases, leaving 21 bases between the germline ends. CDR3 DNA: TGTGCCATCAGTGTGTTCCTACCGAGGAATAAAACCTACGAGCAGTACTTC. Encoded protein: CAISVFLPRNKTYEQYF.

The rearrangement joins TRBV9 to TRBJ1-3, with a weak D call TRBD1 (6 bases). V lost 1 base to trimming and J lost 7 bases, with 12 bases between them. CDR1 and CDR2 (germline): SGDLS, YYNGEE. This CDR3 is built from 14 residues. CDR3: CASSVPSGDNTIYF. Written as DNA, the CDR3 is TGTGCCAGCAGCGTACCATCAGGGGATAACACCATATATTTT.

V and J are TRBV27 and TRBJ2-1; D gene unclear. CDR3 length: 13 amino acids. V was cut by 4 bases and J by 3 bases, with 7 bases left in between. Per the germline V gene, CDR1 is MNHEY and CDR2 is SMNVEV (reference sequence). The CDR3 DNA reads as TGTGCCAGCAGTTCCAGGTACTACAATGAGCAGTTCTTC. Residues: CASSSRYYNEQFF.

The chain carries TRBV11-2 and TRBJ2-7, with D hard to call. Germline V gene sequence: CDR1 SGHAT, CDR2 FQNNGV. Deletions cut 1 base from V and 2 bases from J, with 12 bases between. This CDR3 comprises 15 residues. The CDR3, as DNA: TGTGCCAGCAGCTTAGGCTTAAGTCGTACCTACGAGCAGTACTTC. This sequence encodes CASSLGLSRTYEQYF.

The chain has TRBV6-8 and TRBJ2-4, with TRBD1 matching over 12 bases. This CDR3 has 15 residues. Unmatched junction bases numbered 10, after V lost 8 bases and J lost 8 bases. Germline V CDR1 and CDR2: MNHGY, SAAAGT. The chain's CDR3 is CASVRDRGPMDIQYF. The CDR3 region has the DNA TGTGCCAGCGTCCGGGACAGGGGGCCGATGGACATTCAGTACTTC.

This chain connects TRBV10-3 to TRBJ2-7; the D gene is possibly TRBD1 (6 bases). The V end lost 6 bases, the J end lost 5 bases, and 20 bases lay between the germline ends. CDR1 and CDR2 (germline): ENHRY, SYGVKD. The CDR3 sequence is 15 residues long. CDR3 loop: CAIRNQYAGTHEQYF. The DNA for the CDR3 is TGTGCCATCAGAAACCAATATGCCGGGACACACGAGCAGTACTTC.

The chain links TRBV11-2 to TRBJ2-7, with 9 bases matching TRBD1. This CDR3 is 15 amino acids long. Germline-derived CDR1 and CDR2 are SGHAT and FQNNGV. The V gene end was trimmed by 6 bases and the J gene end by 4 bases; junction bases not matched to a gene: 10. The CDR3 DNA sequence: TGTGCCAGCAGACCAACAGGGGGCTCCCCTTACGAGCAGTACTTC. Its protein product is CASRPTGGSPYEQYF. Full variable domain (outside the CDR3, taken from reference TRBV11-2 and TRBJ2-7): EAGVAQSPRYKIIEKRQSVAFWCNPISGHATLYWYQQILGQGPKLLIQFQNNGVVDDSQLPKDRFSAERLKGVDSTLKIQPAKLEDSAVYLCASRPTGGSPYEQYFGPGTRLTVT.

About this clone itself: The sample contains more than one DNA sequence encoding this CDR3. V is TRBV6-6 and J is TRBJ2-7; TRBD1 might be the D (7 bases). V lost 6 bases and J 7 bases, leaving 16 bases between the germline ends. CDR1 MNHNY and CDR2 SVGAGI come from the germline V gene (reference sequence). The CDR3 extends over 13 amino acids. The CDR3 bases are TGTGCCAGCAGGGACGGACAGGACTATGAGCAGTACTTC. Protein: CASRDGQDYEQYF.

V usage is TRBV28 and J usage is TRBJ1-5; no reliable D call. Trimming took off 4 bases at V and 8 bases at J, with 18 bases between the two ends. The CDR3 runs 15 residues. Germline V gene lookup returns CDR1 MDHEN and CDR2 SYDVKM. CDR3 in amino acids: CASSSTYPTAEPQHF. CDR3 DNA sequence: TGTGCCAGCAGTTCCACCTATCCCACCGCGGAGCCCCAGCATTTT.

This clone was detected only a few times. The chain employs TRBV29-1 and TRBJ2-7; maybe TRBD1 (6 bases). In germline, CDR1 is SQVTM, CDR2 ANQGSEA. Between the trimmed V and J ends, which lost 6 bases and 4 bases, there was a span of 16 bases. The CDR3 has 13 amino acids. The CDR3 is CSVRVTGRYEQYF. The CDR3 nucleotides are TGCAGCGTGAGGGTAACAGGGCGGTACGAGCAGTACTTC.